The 7 T cell receptor beta chains below all came from one sample that was sequenced in a study of beta chain features in type 1 diabetes. Study-level findings and limits: Type 1 diabetes patients showed a moderate but significant shortening of TCRB CDR3s in all four CD4+ subsets.

No antigen has been identified for these receptors. The whole isolated RNA underwent reverse transcription, so sequencing captured expressed TCRB transcripts. Profiling relied on immunoSEQ multiplex PCR, and the TCRdb table lists in-frame clones only, not all of them. The table includes roughly 290,000 clones, 15% detected once. Sequencing used naive CD4+ T cells from blood. Receptor source: a man between 18 and 29 years old with type 1 diabetes.

In its sample, this clone was seen a few times. The chain uses TRBV18 and TRBJ2-7, with 7 bases matching TRBD1. V trimming: 3 bases; J trimming: 2 bases; junction bases outside the gene matches: 4. The CDR3 runs to 14 residues. Germline V gene lookup returns CDR1 KGHSH and CDR2 LQKENI. As DNA, the CDR3 is TGTGCCAGCTCACCGGACAGGATCACCTACGAGCAGTACTTC. Translated: CASSPDRITYEQYF. Looking up the rest from reference TRBV18 and TRBJ2-7 gives the full variable domain: NAGVMQNPRHLVRRRGQEARLRCSPMKGHSHVYWYRQLPEEGLKFMVYLQKENIIDESGMPKERFSAEFPKEGPSILRIQQVVRGDSAAYFCASSPDRITYEQYFGPGTRLTVT.

Only a few counts were recorded for this clone. The CDR3 nucleotides read TGTGCCAGCAGCTCTTTTCTTAACTATGGCTACACCTTC. Protein: CASSSFLNYGYTF. The chain combines TRBV11-2 with TRBJ1-2; D remains ambiguous. Trimming stripped 4 bases from V and 1 base from J, with 7 bases between. CDR3 length: 13 amino acids. In germline, CDR1 is SGHAT, CDR2 FQNNGV.

This CDR3 is CASSHRGSPLHF. DNA of the CDR3: TGCGCCAGCAGCCACAGGGGTTCACCCCTCCACTTT. The genes are TRBV4-1 and TRBJ1-6; D possibly corresponds to TRBD1 (6 bases). The CDR3 sequence is 12 residues long. Germline CDR1 MGHRA, CDR2 YSYEKL. V gave up 3 bases and J gave up 9 bases, with 6 bases separating them.

In this sample, this clone turned up a few times. The chain links TRBV10-3 to TRBJ2-7, with 12 bases that match TRBD2. V shed 10 bases, J shed 3 bases, and the junction held 7 bases outside the gene matches. The CDR3 sequence is 14 residues long. Germline lookup yields CDR1 ENHRY and CDR2 SYGVKD. The CDR3 here is CATETSGGHYEQYF. The CDR3 nucleotides are TGTGCCACCGAGACTAGCGGGGGCCACTACGAGCAGTACTTC.

The rearrangement links TRBV6-5 to TRBJ2-7; tentative D call: TRBD2 (5 bases). V was pared by 4 bases and J by 2 bases, with 15 bases between. Germline CDR1 and CDR2: MNHEY and SVGAGI. The CDR3 runs to 15 residues. The CDR3: CASSLTLVGTYEQYF. As DNA, the CDR3 is TGTGCCAGCAGTTTAACCCTAGTCGGGACCTACGAGCAGTACTTC.

This clone was detected a few times. This chain uses TRBV7-2 with TRBJ2-7; 9 bases match TRBD1. Trimming removed 2 bases from V and 5 bases from J; junction bases left unmatched: 4. Germline loops: CDR1 SGHTA, CDR2 FQGNSA. The CDR3 loop spans 14 amino acids. The CDR3 sequence is CASSLLQGADEQYF. CDR3 in DNA: TGTGCCAGCAGCTTACTACAGGGGGCGGACGAGCAGTACTTC.

This chain links TRBV9 with TRBJ2-5; 11 bases align to TRBD2. This CDR3 has 16 amino acids. In germline, CDR1 is SGDLS, CDR2 YYNGEE. The V and J ends lost 0 bases and 2 bases, in that order; junction bases with no gene match: 3. For the CDR3, the DNA is TGTGCCAGCAGCGTAGTCGGGACTAGCGGTCAAGAGACCCAGTACTTC. Its translation is CASSVVGTSGQETQYF.